This record looks at one TCR beta chain sequence and its context. Its antigen is unknown. The DNA ends 3 residues before the CDR3 does, and the rest of the CDR3 is filled in from the germline J gene. This sample is part of a study of T cell clonality in common variable immunodeficiency. Method: immunoSEQ multiplex PCR; TCRdb's copy keeps in-frame clones and lacks some. The sample yields more than 30,000 clones, without any singletons. Patients and controls were mostly of Caucasian heritage. Study-level findings and limits: Fewer deletions and N-nucleotide insertions were reportedly seen in common variable immunodeficiency TCR beta sequences.

This CDR3 contains 15 residues. The V and J ends lost 2 bases and 2 bases respectively, with 13 bases between them. Germline values: CDR1 LNHDA, CDR2 SQIVND (reference sequence). The sequenced sample was peripheral blood mononuclear cells. This chain links TRBV19 with TRBJ2-7, with a possible D match to TRBD1 (6 bases). The receptor comes from a human donor with common variable immunodeficiency. The CDR3: CASSITVGQTYEQYF. The covered CDR3 bases are TGTGCCAGTAGTATAACGGTTGGACAGACCTACGAG.